These 9 T cell receptor beta chains were all obtained from the same sample, sequenced in a study of cytomegalovirus exposure and HLA in healthy donors. In the PCR, 60 Vbeta and 13 Jbeta primers were used. Profiling relied on immunoSEQ multiplex PCR, and the TCRdb table lists in-frame clones only, not all of them. The sample lists about 120,000 clones, 74% occurring once. The sequencing input was PBMCs. The receptors here all came from a human donor in good health.

V gene TRBV4-1 combines with J gene TRBJ1-5, with D perhaps TRBD1 (5 bases). This CDR3 has 14 amino acids. Germline loops: CDR1 MGHRA, CDR2 YSYEKL. Trimming removed 4 bases from V and 7 bases from J, with 14 bases in between. The CDR3 bases are TGCGCCAGCAGCCGCGCCCAGGGTCAACAGCCCCAGCATTTT. Amino acids: CASSRAQGQQPQHF.

This sequence joins TRBV4-2 and TRBJ1-4, with D perhaps TRBD1 (6 bases). The CDR3 has 16 amino acids. The germline CDR1 and CDR2 sequences are LGHNA and YNFKEQ. V lost 2 bases and J lost 6, with 16 bases in between. In DNA, the CDR3 is TGTGCCAGCAGCCAAACCTTAGGGGGTACGGATGAAAAACTGTTTTTT. Encoded protein: CASSQTLGGTDEKLFF.

CDR3 residues: CASSSSVTNYGYTF. The CDR3 coding sequence is TGTGCCAGCAGTTCGAGCGTCACTAACTATGGCTACACCTTC. V gene TRBV28 combines with J gene TRBJ1-2, with unresolved D. The germline CDR1 and CDR2 sequences are MDHEN and SYDVKM. The CDR3 contains 14 residues. Trimming pared 4 bases from V and 0 bases from J, leaving 9 bases between.

This clone was seen more than once but under ten times. V and J are TRBV7-2 and TRBJ1-2, with 9 bases fitting TRBD1. The junction had 9 bases not matched to a gene; V was cut back by 5 bases and J by 8 bases. Germline CDR1 is SGHTA and CDR2 is FQGNSA. The CDR3 has 14 amino acids. This CDR3 is CASSLSQGAQGYTF. CDR3 DNA sequence: TGTGCCAGCAGCCTCTCACAGGGGGCGCAAGGCTACACCTTC.

V and J are TRBV28 and TRBJ1-1, with 7 bases aligning to TRBD1. The CDR3 runs to 17 residues. V gave up 3 bases and J gave up 0 bases; unmatched junction bases: 10. The germline V gene has CDR1 MDHEN and CDR2 SYDVKM. The CDR3 DNA reads TGTGCCAGCAGTTTCCTACGACAGGGCGGAATGAACACTGAAGCTTTCTTT. Encoded protein: CASSFLRQGGMNTEAFF.

This clone turned up a few times. V usage is TRBV5-1 and J usage is TRBJ1-1, with 7 bases fitting TRBD1. Germline V gene data show CDR1 as SGHRS and CDR2 as YFSETQ. The junction had 10 bases not matched to a gene; V was cut back by 0 bases and J by 8 bases. The CDR3 loop spans 15 amino acids. The CDR3 loop reads CASSLGDLGQEEAFF. The CDR3 coding sequence is TGCGCCAGCAGCTTGGGAGACCTCGGACAGGAGGAAGCTTTCTTT.

This clone showed up just once. This chain links TRBV28 with TRBJ2-1; 7 bases map to TRBD1. The CDR3 extends over 15 amino acids. The J segment lost 6 bases and the V segment lost 8 bases, leaving 13 bases of the junction unmatched. CDR1 and CDR2 from the germline V gene are MDHEN and SYDVKM. CDR3 bases: TGTGCCAGCGGCTCAGGGGGTGTGGTGAGCAATGAGCAGTTCTTC. Encoded protein: CASGSGGVVSNEQFF.

This clone has just a few counts. This chain links TRBV29-1 with TRBJ2-5; D is possibly TRBD2 (6 bases). There are 12 residues in the CDR3. Germline assignment: CDR1 SQVTM and CDR2 ANQGSEA. Between the trimmed V and J ends, which lost 7 bases and 2 bases, there was a span of 11 bases. CDR3 sequence (DNA): TGCAGCGGCGGGACTTTACAAGAGACCCAGTACTTC. As protein: CSGGTLQETQYF.

J is TRBJ2-7 and V is TRBV14; TRBD1 matches at 9 bases. V was pared by 1 base and J by 3 bases, with 4 bases of the junction left unmatched. There are 15 residues in the CDR3. Germline V gene sequence: CDR1 SGHDN, CDR2 FVKESK. The CDR3 bases are TGTGCCAGCAGCCAAGGCAAGGGACAGGGCTACGAGCAGTACTTC. It codes for CASSQGKGQGYEQYF.